The 22 T cell receptor beta chains reported below all come from one sample, sequenced in a study of OX40 agonist ivuxolimab in advanced cancers. The method was immunoSEQ multiplex PCR; TCRdb's version includes in-frame clones alone and lacks a portion of them. Among about 52,000 clones listed, approximately 83% were seen once. The sample in question was CD4+ or CD8+ T cells sorted from blood, obtained in a trial of the OX40 agonist ivuxolimab. The source of these receptors is an adult with an advanced solid tumor such as melanoma, head and neck, liver or kidney cancer.

This chain joins TRBV7-3 and TRBJ1-1; D is perhaps TRBD1 (5 bases). Per germline, CDR1 SGHTA and CDR2 FQGTGA. This CDR3 region has 14 residues. V shed 5 bases and J shed 2 bases, with 12 bases lying between them. In DNA, the CDR3 is TGTGCCAGCAGCCCAGGGCCAGGCAACACTGAAGCTTTCTTT. This encodes CASSPGPGNTEAFF.

The V gene is TRBV30, the J gene TRBJ1-2, with 7 bases identical to TRBD1. This CDR3 is built from 16 residues. Germline CDR1 reads GTSNPN; CDR2 reads SVGIG (reference sequence). J was trimmed by 4 bases and V by 3 bases; bases with no gene match: 14. The CDR3 bases are TGTGCCTGGAGACCAACCGGGACAGTATCCCTCTATGGCTACACCTTC. Its protein is CAWRPTGTVSLYGYTF.

The genes are TRBV29-1 and TRBJ1-5; a possible D gene is TRBD1 (5 bases). The V end was cut by 4 bases, the J end by 3 bases, with 13 bases between. The CDR3 contains 14 residues. Germline V CDR1 and CDR2: SQVTM, ANQGSEA. The CDR3 is CSVVDGAINQPQHF. DNA for the CDR3: TGCAGCGTTGTTGATGGGGCGATCAATCAGCCCCAGCATTTT.

The rearrangement uses TRBV13 and TRBJ1-3; D is perhaps TRBD1 (6 bases). Looked up from germline, CDR1 is PRHDT and CDR2 is FYEKMQ (reference sequence). The V and J ends lost 2 bases and 0 bases respectively, with 8 bases between them. CDR3 size: 15 residues. The CDR3 DNA reads TGTGCCAGCAGCTTATTACAGGGCTCTGGAAACACCATATATTTT. Protein product: CASSLLQGSGNTIYF.

V is TRBV5-1 and J is TRBJ2-2; D is uncertain. This CDR3 comprises 12 residues. Germline assignment: CDR1 SGHRS and CDR2 YFSETQ. Trimming pared 1 base from V and 3 bases from J, leaving 1 base between. DNA of the CDR3: TGCGCCAGCAGCTTGTACACCGGGGAGCTGTTTTTT. It encodes CASSLYTGELFF.

This chain joins TRBV9 and TRBJ2-7, with 12 positions matching TRBD2. The germline V gene has CDR1 SGDLS and CDR2 YYNGEE. The V gene end was trimmed by 4 bases and the J gene end by 5 bases; junction bases not matched to a gene: 4. This CDR3 is 14 amino acids long. The CDR3 loop is CASSLWTSGNEQYF. Written as DNA, the CDR3 is TGTGCCAGCAGCTTATGGACTAGCGGGAACGAGCAGTACTTC. Together with reference TRBV9 and TRBJ2-7, the CDR3 gives the full variable domain: DSGVTQTPKHLITATGQRVTLRCSPRSGDLSVYWYQQSLDQGLQFLIQYYNGEERAKGNILERFSAQQFPDLHSELNLSSLELGDSALYFCASSLWTSGNEQYFGPGTRLTVT.

The V gene is TRBV2, the J gene TRBJ2-5; 11 bases match TRBD1. This CDR3 region has 15 residues. Germline CDR1 SNHLY, CDR2 FYNNEI. The J segment lost 5 bases and the V segment lost 5 bases, leaving 7 bases of the junction unmatched. Here the CDR3 DNA reads TGTGCCAGCAGTCCCGGACAGGGGGCCTGGGAGACCCAGTACTTC. It yields the protein CASSPGQGAWETQYF.

The V and J genes are TRBV30 and TRBJ1-2; 8 bases are shared with TRBD1. The CDR3 length is 14 residues. Germline CDR1 reads GTSNPN; CDR2 reads SVGIG (reference sequence). Unmatched junction bases numbered 6, after V lost 2 bases and J lost 4 bases. The CDR3 here is CAWSTPGGFYGYTF. DNA for the CDR3: TGTGCCTGGAGTACCCCAGGGGGCTTCTATGGCTACACCTTC.

The chain links TRBV28 to TRBJ2-7; tentatively, D is TRBD2 (5 bases). Germline V gene data show CDR1 as MDHEN and CDR2 as SYDVKM. Trimming shortened V by 2 bases and J by 9 bases, and 11 bases separated the two germline ends. The CDR3 has 12 amino acids. DNA for the CDR3: TGTGCCAGCAGTTTACGCCAAGCGGCGCAGTACTTC. Its translation: CASSLRQAAQYF.

J is TRBJ2-7 and V is TRBV5-6; D gene ambiguous. Germline-derived CDR1 and CDR2 are SGHDT and YYEEEE. Trimming took off 1 base at V and 4 bases at J, with 12 bases between the two ends. There are 14 residues in the CDR3. Written as DNA, the CDR3 is TGTGCCAGCAGCTTGCTAGAAGCGACTTACGAGCAGTACGTC. Its translation is CASSLLEATYEQYV.

The chain employs TRBV5-1 and TRBJ2-5; D not resolved. The germline V and J ends were trimmed by 3 bases and 2 bases, with 8 bases remaining between them. This CDR3 region has 13 residues. Germline V gene lookup returns CDR1 SGHRS and CDR2 YFSETQ. This CDR3 is CASSSPPQETQYF. In DNA form, the CDR3 reads TGCGCCAGCAGCTCCCCCCCACAAGAGACCCAGTACTTC.

The V gene is TRBV10-1, the J gene TRBJ2-3, with 12 bases matching TRBD2. This CDR3 is built from 15 residues. The germline CDR1 and CDR2 sequences are WNHNN and SYGVQD (reference sequence). J was trimmed by 6 bases and V by 4 bases; bases with no gene match: 5. DNA of the CDR3: TGCGCCAGCAGTGGACTAGCGGGAGAGGGTGATACGCAGTATTTT. Its protein product is CASSGLAGEGDTQYF.

This chain uses TRBV18 with TRBJ2-1, with a tentative D call TRBD1 (6 bases). The germline CDR1 and CDR2 sequences are KGHSH and LQKENI. Trimming took off 0 bases at V and 8 bases at J, with 14 bases between the two ends. The CDR3 has 15 residues. The CDR3 is CASSPPGPRGDEQFF. In DNA form, the CDR3 reads TGTGCCAGCTCACCACCTGGTCCCAGGGGCGATGAGCAGTTCTTC.

J is TRBJ2-5 and V is TRBV10-2; possible D gene TRBD2, 6 bases. The ends were cut back, 5 bases at V and 1 base at J, with 17 bases in the middle. The CDR3 is 16 residues long. Germline V CDR1 and CDR2: WSHSY, SAAADI. The CDR3 sequence is CASSPLRGALQETQYF. In DNA, the CDR3 is TGCGCCAGCAGTCCTTTGCGGGGAGCTCTCCAAGAGACCCAGTACTTC.

V is TRBV7-3 and J is TRBJ2-2, with TRBD1 as a possible D gene (6 bases). The CDR3 consists of 14 residues. The germline CDR1 and CDR2 sequences are SGHTA and FQGTGA. V shed 3 bases and J shed 3 bases, with 8 bases lying between them. CDR3 nucleotides: TGTGCCAGCAGCTTGGGACACTACACCGGGGAGCTGTTTTTT. Residues: CASSLGHYTGELFF.

The chain links TRBV13 to TRBJ1-2, with 8 positions matching TRBD1. The CDR3 runs 13 residues. With V trimmed by 1 base and J by 6 bases, 1 base remained unmatched. CDR1 PRHDT and CDR2 FYEKMQ come from the germline V gene (reference sequence). The CDR3 reads CASSLVQGDGYTF. For the CDR3, the DNA is TGTGCCAGCAGCTTAGTACAGGGGGATGGCTACACCTTC.

This sequence joins TRBV11-2 and TRBJ2-7; D gene uncertain. This CDR3 contains 14 residues. V was clipped by 1 base and J by 6 bases, with 13 bases between them. Germline V gene sequence: CDR1 SGHAT, CDR2 FQNNGV. The CDR3 region is CASSLVPLTGEQYF. For the CDR3, the DNA is TGTGCCAGCAGCTTAGTTCCACTTACCGGCGAGCAGTACTTC.

This rearrangement joins TRBV6-5 to TRBJ1-1; maybe TRBD1 (5 bases). CDR1 and CDR2 from the germline V gene are MNHEY and SVGAGI. This CDR3 region has 13 residues. V lost 5 bases, J lost 3 bases, and 10 bases lay in between. CDR3 bases: TGTGCCAGCAGTCCCGTGGGGGACACTGAAGCTTTCTTT. As protein: CASSPVGDTEAFF.

This chain links TRBV18 with TRBJ2-3; 9 bases match TRBD2. Germline V gene data show CDR1 as KGHSH and CDR2 as LQKENI. CDR3 length equals 15 residues. V was pared by 3 bases and J by 2 bases, with 3 bases of the junction left unmatched. This CDR3 reads CASSPAGGSTDTQYF. CDR3 in DNA: TGTGCCAGCTCACCGGCGGGAGGGTCCACAGATACGCAGTATTTT.

This clone was observed a single time. Other DNA sequences within the sample encode an identical CDR3. The chain uses TRBV5-1 and TRBJ1-3; D gene unclear. Germline loops: CDR1 SGHRS, CDR2 YFSETQ. V lost 7 bases and J lost 2, with 13 bases in between. This CDR3 spans 14 amino acids. This CDR3 is CASGPGRAGNTIYF. Written as DNA, the CDR3 is TGCGCCAGCGGCCCGGGGAGGGCTGGAAACACCATATATTTT.

The gene calls are TRBV2 and TRBJ2-2; unclear D gene. The CDR3 sequence is 14 residues long. Germline V gene data show CDR1 as SNHLY and CDR2 as FYNNEI. The V and J ends lost 4 bases and 4 bases respectively, with 10 bases between them. DNA for the CDR3: TGTGCCAGCAGTGTGAGTAGGACCACCGGGGAGCTGTTTTTT. The encoded protein is CASSVSRTTGELFF.

The rearrangement uses TRBV30 and TRBJ1-6; possibly TRBD1 for D (5 bases). Germline V CDR1 and CDR2: GTSNPN, SVGIG (reference sequence). The CDR3 spans 13 residues. Trimming stripped 0 bases from V and 6 bases from J, with 6 bases between. CDR3 nucleotides: TGTGCCTGGAGTGTCGACAGTAATTCACCCCTCCACTTT. Encoded protein: CAWSVDSNSPLHF. The variable domain in full, with the rest retrieved from reference TRBV30 and TRBJ1-6, is SQTIHQWPATLVQPVGSPLSLECTVEGTSNPNLYWYRQAAGRGLQLLFYSVGIGQISSEVPQNLSASRPQDRQFILSSKKLLLSDSGFYLCAWSVDSNSPLHFGNGTRLTVT.